The TCR beta chain under discussion was sequenced for a study of identical twins. This clonotype was seen many times. Healthy Caucasian donors formed the entire cohort. This CDR3 is built from 14 residues. After removal of 6 bases from V and 4 bases from J, the junction contained 4 bases not matched to a gene. Germline-derived CDR1 and CDR2 are KGHSH and LQKENI. One entry per CDR3 protein results from TCRdb running MiXCR on the 5' RACE reads. The sample has some 760,000 distinct CDR3 sequences, 15% to 20% seen once. The same specimen was also included in a second study, on T cells expressing NK-cell markers. Per that study: The authors sequenced eight donors, of whom seven were HCMV-seropositive and one was seronegative.

The rearrangement uses TRBV18 and TRBJ2-1; TRBD2 aligns across 9 bases. Input material: PBMCs. This receptor was obtained from a woman aged 18-29 years in good health. In DNA form, the CDR3 reads TGTGCCAGCTCGCGGGAGGGCAATTACAATGAGCAGTTCTTC. This encodes CASSREGNYNEQFF.